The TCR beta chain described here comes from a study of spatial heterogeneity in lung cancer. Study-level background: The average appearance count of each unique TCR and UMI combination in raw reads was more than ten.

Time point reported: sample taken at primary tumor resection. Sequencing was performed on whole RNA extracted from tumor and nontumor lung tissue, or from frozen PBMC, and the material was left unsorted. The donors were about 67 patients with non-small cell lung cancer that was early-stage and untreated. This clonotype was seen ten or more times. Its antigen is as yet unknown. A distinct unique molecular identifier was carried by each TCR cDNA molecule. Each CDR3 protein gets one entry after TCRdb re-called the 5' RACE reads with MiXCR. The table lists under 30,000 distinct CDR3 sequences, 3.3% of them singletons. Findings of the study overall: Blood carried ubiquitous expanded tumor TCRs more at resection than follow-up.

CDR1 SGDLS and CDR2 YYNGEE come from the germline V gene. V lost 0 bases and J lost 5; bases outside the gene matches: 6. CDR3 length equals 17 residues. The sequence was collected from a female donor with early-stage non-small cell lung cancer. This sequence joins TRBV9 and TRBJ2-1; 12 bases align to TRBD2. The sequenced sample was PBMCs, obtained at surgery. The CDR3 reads CASSVVTSGRLDNEQFF. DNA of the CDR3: TGTGCCAGCAGCGTAGTTACTAGCGGGAGGCTAGACAATGAGCAGTTCTTC.